The clone carrying this T cell receptor (beta chain) was seen repeatedly, ten times or more. The target antigen is unknown. Trimming removed 0 bases at V and 0 bases at J, with 6 bases between. The germline V gene has CDR1 SGHRS and CDR2 YFSETQ. This CDR3 spans 14 amino acids. In making TCR beta libraries, quantitative 5'-RACE with molecular barcodes was used. A single record per CDR3 protein comes from TCRdb applying MiXCR to the 5' RACE reads. Of about 700,000 distinct CDR3 sequences in the sample, over 15% are singletons; the top ten hold 15% to 20%. This sample was included in a study of CD8 T cells in ankylosing spondylitis. Study-wide points: Characteristic of ankylosing spondylitis blood, it appeared, was a TCR beta motif comprising about eight highly homologous variants. The clones that were linked to disease were reported to be significantly enriched in matched synovial fluid samples from ankylosing spondylitis patients.

Sample: blood, either unsorted or a sorted T cell fraction (not recorded which). The clonotype comes from a male donor with ankylosing spondylitis. This chain joins TRBV5-1 and TRBJ1-1; D remains unclear. Here the CDR3 DNA reads TGCGCCAGCAGCTTGGAGCGGTTGAACACTGAAGCTTTCTTT. Amino acids: CASSLERLNTEAFF.